A single sample is the source of the 8 T cell receptor beta chains below, sequenced in a study of T cells after yellow fever vaccination. TCRdb called the 5' RACE reads again in MiXCR, with one record for every CDR3 protein. The data hold hundreds of thousands of distinct CDR3 sequences, with approximately 18% observed a single time. The sample consisted of PBMCs, taken before the yellow fever booster vaccination. All receptors come from a man between 18 and 35 years old who received the YFV17D yellow fever vaccine.

The V call is TRBV29-1, the J call TRBJ1-2; D is possibly TRBD1 (5 bases). The CDR3 loop spans 15 amino acids. V shed 1 base and J shed 4 bases, with 16 bases lying between them. CDR1 and CDR2 (germline): SQVTM, ANQGSEA. The CDR3 DNA is TGCAGCGTTGAAGGCGGGGCAGGGCGTACCTATGGCTACACCTTC. Protein sequence: CSVEGGAGRTYGYTF.

This clonotype was picked up a small number of times. This chain links TRBV9 with TRBJ2-3; TRBD2 agrees at 8 bases. The CDR3 sequence is 16 residues long. Trimming took 2 bases from V and 2 from J; bases not matched to a gene: 7. Germline V gives CDR1 SGDLS, CDR2 YYNGEE. The CDR3 DNA follows: TGTGCCAGCAGCGTCGCCGTTAGCGGGATCACAGATACGCAGTATTTT. This encodes CASSVAVSGITDTQYF. Using reference TRBV9 and TRBJ2-3 for the parts outside the CDR3, the full variable domain is DSGVTQTPKHLITATGQRVTLRCSPRSGDLSVYWYQQSLDQGLQFLIQYYNGEERAKGNILERFSAQQFPDLHSELNLSSLELGDSALYFCASSVAVSGITDTQYFGPGTRLTVL.

V gene TRBV6-1 combines with J gene TRBJ1-2, with D perhaps matching TRBD1 (5 bases). The CDR3 runs 15 residues. Germline V gives CDR1 MNHNS, CDR2 SASEGT. Trimming cost V 2 bases and J 5 bases, with 15 bases left between them. DNA of the CDR3: TGTGCCAGCAGTGAATTAGGGGTCAGAGGATATGGCTACACCTTC. Protein product: CASSELGVRGYGYTF.

The V gene is TRBV6-2 or TRBV6-3, the J gene TRBJ2-2; D unresolved. Trimming removed 7 bases from V and 8 bases from J, with 14 bases in between. CDR1 and CDR2 from the germline V gene are MNHEY and SVGEGT. This CDR3 is built from 13 residues. The CDR3 spells CASIRAGGGELFF. The CDR3 nucleotides are TGTGCCAGCATCCGGGCCGGCGGAGGGGAGCTGTTTTTT.

In its sample, this clonotype was seen a few times. V usage is TRBV27 and J usage is TRBJ2-5; 7 bases fit TRBD1. The length of the CDR3 is 14 residues. Germline trimming cut 1 base from V and 6 bases from J; bases unmatched to any gene: 5. CDR1 MNHEY and CDR2 SMNVEV come from the germline V gene (reference sequence). The CDR3 reads CASSLLGGLKTQYF. CDR3 sequence (DNA): TGTGCCAGCAGTTTATTAGGGGGCTTGAAGACCCAGTACTTC.

The chain recombines TRBV18 with TRBJ2-3; 9 nucleotides match TRBD2. V lost 0 bases to trimming and J lost 0 bases; unmatched junction nucleotides: 4. The CDR3 runs 17 residues. The germline CDR1 and CDR2 sequences are KGHSH and LQKENI. The chain's CDR3 is CASSPPASGASTDTQYF. Here the CDR3 DNA reads TGTGCCAGCTCACCACCGGCTAGCGGGGCTAGCACAGATACGCAGTATTTT. Using reference TRBV18 and TRBJ2-3 for the parts outside the CDR3, the full variable domain is NAGVMQNPRHLVRRRGQEARLRCSPMKGHSHVYWYRQLPEEGLKFMVYLQKENIIDESGMPKERFSAEFPKEGPSILRIQQVVRGDSAAYFCASSPPASGASTDTQYFGPGTRLTVL.

The rearrangement uses TRBV18 and TRBJ2-1, with D tentatively TRBD1 or TRBD2 (5 bases each). This CDR3 is 13 amino acids long. Trimming left V 4 bases short and J 12 bases short, with 16 bases between. Germline V gene data show CDR1 as KGHSH and CDR2 as LQKENI. CDR3: CASSRGTPEGQFF. The CDR3, as DNA: TGTGCCAGCTCACGGGGGACCCCCGAGGGGCAGTTCTTC.

The chain recombines TRBV9 with TRBJ2-7, with D possibly matching TRBD2 (7 bases). Trimming cost V 0 bases and J 5 bases, with 12 bases left between them. The germline V gene encodes CDR1 SGDLS and CDR2 YYNGEE. This CDR3 has 14 amino acids. The CDR3 sequence is CASSVAGGLDEQYF. The CDR3 DNA reads as TGTGCCAGCAGCGTAGCGGGGGGCCTCGACGAGCAGTACTTC.